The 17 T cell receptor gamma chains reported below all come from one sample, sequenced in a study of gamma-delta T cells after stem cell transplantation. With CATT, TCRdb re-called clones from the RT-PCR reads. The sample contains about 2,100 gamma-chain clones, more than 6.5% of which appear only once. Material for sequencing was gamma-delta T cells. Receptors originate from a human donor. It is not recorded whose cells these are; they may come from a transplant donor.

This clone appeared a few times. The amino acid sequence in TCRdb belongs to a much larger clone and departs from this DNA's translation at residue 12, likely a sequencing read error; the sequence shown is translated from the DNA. The CDR3 here is CALWEGTYTTGRFKIF. The CDR3, as DNA: TGTGCCTTGTGGGAGGGAACCTATACCACTGGTCGGTTCAAGATATTT. The genes are TRGV9 and TRGJP1. The J gene was missing in TCRdb and was found by matching the end of the DNA to germline. The CDR3 is 16 residues long. The germline V gene has CDR1 GITISATS and CDR2 ISYDGTV (reference sequence).

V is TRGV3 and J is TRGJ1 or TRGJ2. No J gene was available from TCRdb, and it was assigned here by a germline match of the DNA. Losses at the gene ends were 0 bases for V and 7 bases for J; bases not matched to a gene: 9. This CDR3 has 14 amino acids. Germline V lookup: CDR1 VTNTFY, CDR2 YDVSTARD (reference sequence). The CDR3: CATWDRLGGYKKLF. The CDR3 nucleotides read TGTGCCACCTGGGACAGGCTAGGGGGGTATAAGAAACTCTTT.

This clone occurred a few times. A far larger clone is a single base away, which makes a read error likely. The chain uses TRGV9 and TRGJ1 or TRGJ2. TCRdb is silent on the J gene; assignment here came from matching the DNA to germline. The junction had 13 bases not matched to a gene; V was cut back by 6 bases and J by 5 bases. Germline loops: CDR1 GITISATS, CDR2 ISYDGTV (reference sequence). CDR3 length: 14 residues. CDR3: CALWTSLLNYKKLF. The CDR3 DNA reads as TGTGCCTTGTGGACCTCACTCTTGAATTATAAGAAACTCTTT.

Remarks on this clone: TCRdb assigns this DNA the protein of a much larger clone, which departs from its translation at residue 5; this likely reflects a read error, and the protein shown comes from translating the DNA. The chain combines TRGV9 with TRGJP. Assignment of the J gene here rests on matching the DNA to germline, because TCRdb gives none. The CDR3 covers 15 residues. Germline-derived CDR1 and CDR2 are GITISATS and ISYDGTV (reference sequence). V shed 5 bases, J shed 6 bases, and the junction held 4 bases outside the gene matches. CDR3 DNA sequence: TGTGCCTTGTGGGTGGTAGAGTTGGGCAAAAAAATCAAGGTATTT. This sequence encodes CALWVVELGKKIKVF.

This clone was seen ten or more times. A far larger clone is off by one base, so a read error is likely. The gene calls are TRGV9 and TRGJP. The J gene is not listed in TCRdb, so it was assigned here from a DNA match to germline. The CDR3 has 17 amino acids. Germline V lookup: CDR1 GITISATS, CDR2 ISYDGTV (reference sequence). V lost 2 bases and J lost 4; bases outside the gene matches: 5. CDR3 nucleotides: TGTGCCTTGTGGGAGGGATCTCAAGAGTTGGGCAAAAAAATCAAGGTATTT. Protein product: CALWEGSQELGKKIKVF.

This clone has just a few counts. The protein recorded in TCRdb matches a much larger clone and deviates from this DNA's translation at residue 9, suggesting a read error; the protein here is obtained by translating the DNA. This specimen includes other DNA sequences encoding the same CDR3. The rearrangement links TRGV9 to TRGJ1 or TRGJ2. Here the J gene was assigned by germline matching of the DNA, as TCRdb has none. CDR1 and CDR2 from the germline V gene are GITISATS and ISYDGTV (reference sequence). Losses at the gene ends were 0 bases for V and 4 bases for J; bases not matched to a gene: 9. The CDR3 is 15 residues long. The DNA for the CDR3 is TGTGCCTTGTGGGAGGTGGGAGGTAAGTATTATAAGAAACTCTTT. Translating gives CALWEVGGKYYKKLF.

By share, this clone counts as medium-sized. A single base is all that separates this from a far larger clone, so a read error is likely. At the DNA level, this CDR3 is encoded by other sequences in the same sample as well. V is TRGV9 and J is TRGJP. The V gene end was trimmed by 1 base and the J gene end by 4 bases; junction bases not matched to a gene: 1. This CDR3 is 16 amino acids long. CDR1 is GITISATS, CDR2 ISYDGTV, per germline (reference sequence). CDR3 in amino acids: CALWEVQELGKKIKVF. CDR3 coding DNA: TGTGCCTTGTGGGAGGTCCAAGAGTTGGGCAAAAAAATCAAGGTATTT.

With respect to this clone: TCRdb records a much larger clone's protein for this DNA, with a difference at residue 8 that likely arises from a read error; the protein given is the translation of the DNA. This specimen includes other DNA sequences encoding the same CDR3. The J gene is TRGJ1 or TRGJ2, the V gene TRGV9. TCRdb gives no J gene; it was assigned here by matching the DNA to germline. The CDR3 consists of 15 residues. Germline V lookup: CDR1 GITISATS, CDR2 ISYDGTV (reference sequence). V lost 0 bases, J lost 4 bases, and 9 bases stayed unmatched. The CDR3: CALWEVGDRYYKKLF. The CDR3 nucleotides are TGTGCCTTGTGGGAGGTGGGGGATAGGTATTATAAGAAACTCTTT.

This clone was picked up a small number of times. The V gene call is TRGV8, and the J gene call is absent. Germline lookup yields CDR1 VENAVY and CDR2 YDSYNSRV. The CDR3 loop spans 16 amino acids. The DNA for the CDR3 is TGTGCCACCTGGGCCGGATCTGTGGCTCGTGATTGGATCAAGACATTT. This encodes CATWAGSVARDWIKTF.

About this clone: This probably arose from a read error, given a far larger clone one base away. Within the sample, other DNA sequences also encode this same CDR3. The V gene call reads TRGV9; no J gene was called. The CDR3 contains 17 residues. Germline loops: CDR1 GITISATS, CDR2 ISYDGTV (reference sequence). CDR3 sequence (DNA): TGTGCCTTGTGGGAGGTGGTAAGGGAGTTGGGCAAAAAAATCAAAGTATTT. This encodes CALWEVVRELGKKIKVF.

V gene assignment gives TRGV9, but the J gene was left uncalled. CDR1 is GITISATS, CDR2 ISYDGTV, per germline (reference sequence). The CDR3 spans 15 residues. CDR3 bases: TGTGCCTTGTGGGAGGTCAAGCGGAATTATAAAAACAAACTCTTT. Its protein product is CALWEVKRNYKNKLF.

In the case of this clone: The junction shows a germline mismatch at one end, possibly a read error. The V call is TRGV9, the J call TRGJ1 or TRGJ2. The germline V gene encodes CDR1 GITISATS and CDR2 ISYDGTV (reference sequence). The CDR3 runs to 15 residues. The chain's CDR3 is CALWAVLHYTYKKLF. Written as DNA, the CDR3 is TGTGCCTTGTGGGCGGTGTTACATTATACTTATAAGAAACTCTTT.

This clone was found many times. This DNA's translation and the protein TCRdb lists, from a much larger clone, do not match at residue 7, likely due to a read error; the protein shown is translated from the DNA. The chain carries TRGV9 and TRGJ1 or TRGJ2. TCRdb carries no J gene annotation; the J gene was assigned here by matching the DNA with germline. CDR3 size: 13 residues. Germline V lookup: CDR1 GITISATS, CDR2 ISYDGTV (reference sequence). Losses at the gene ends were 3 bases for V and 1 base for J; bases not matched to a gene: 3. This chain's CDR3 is CALWEPNYYKKLF. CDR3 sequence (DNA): TGTGCCTTGTGGGAGCCCAATTATTATAAGAAACTCTTT.

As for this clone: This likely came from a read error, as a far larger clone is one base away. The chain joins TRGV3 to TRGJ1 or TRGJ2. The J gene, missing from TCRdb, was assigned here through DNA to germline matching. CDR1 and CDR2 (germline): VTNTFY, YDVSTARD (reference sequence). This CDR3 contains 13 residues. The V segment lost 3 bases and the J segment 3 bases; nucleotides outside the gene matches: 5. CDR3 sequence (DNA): TGTGCCACCTGGGACGGACGTTATTATAAGAAACTCTTT. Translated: CATWDGRYYKKLF.

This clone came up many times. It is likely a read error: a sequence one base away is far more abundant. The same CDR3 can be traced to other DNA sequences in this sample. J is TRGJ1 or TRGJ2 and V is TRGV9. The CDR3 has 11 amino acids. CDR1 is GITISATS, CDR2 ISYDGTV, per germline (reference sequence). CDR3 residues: CALWEEYKKLF. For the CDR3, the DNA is TGTGCCTTGTGGGAGGAATATAAGAAGCTCTTT.

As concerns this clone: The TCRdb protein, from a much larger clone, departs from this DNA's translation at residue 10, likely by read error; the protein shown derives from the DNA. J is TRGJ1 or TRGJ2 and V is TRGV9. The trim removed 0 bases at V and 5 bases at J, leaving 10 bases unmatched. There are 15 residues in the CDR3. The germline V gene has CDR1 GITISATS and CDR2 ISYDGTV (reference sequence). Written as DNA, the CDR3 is TGTGCCTTGTGGGAGGTGGGGGGTAGGGATTATAAGAAACTCTTT. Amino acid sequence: CALWEVGGRDYKKLF.

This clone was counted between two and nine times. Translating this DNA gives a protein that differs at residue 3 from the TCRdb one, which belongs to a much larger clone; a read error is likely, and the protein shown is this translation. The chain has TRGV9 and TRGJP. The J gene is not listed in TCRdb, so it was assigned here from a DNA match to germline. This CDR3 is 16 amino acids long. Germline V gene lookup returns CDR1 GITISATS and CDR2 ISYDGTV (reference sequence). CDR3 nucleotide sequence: TGTGCCGTGTGGGAGGGCCAAGAGTTGGGCAAAAAAATCAAGGTATTT. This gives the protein CAVWEGQELGKKIKVF.